This T cell receptor beta chain came from a study of blood T cell repertoires in COVID-19. On the study more broadly: From the United States, Italy and Spain came samples of acute and convalescent COVID-19. Sources were T cells, B-cell-depleted T cells, or PBMCs; the material itself was cDNA or gDNA.

The ends were cut back, 3 bases at V and 7 bases at J, with 10 bases in the middle. CDR1 is LGHNA and CDR2 is YNFKEQ in the germline V gene. The CDR3 is made up of 13 amino acids. Original processing notes: Reference gene primer amplification gave nucleated cell count estimates. Some clones are missing from TCRdb's copy, which holds only in-frame ones; the method was immunoSEQ multiplex PCR. That table supplies the V and J calls and clone size; D and trimming were determined from the DNA. The table has around 160,000 clones, approximately 85% seen once. This clone was detected only a few times. The chain uses TRBV4-2 and TRBJ2-1, with D tentatively TRBD2 (5 bases). What was sequenced was peripheral blood. The sequence derives from a man between 60 and 70 years old with active or convalescent COVID-19. The CDR3 region has the DNA TGTGCCAGCAGCCAGGAGAGCGGAAATGAGCAGTTCTTC. Its protein product is CASSQESGNEQFF.